Below are 16 T cell receptor beta chains sequenced from a single sample in a study of spatial heterogeneity in lung cancer. General study results and limits: Tumor mutation count correlated with how many alpha and beta TCRs expanded intratumorally.

These TCRs' antigens remain unknown. In TCRdb, the 5' RACE reads were re-called with MiXCR into one record per CDR3 protein. Here the sample spans under 9,000 distinct CDR3 sequences, roughly 13% being singletons. The time point: sample taken at primary tumor resection. The specimen comprised lung tumor tissue, sampled at surgery. These receptors came from a male donor with early-stage non-small cell lung cancer.

By frequency in the sample, this clonotype is medium-sized. The V and J genes are TRBV25-1 and TRBJ2-2; 7 bases fit TRBD2. J lost 6 bases, V lost 5 bases, and 6 bases had no gene match. The CDR3 totals 14 residues. Per germline, CDR1 MGHDK and CDR2 SYGVNS. The CDR3 sequence: CASSMVGGAGELFF. CDR3 coding DNA: TGTGCCAGCAGTATGGTGGGAGGGGCCGGGGAGCTGTTTTTT.

This clonotype ranks as medium-sized. CDR3 sequence: CSASASGFYNEQFF. The CDR3 DNA follows: TGCAGTGCTAGTGCTAGCGGGTTCTACAATGAGCAGTTCTTC. This chain connects TRBV20-1 to TRBJ2-1; 8 bases align to TRBD2. Per the germline V gene, CDR1 is DFQATT and CDR2 is SNEGSKA (reference sequence). With V trimmed by 3 bases and J by 3 bases, 4 bases remained unmatched. This CDR3 has 14 residues.

This rearrangement joins TRBV7-8 to TRBJ2-7, with 7 positions matching TRBD1. J lost 4 bases, V lost 5 bases, and 11 bases had no gene match. Germline V gene data show CDR1 as SGHVS and CDR2 as FQNEAQ. CDR3 length: 15 residues. Here the CDR3 DNA reads TGTGCCAGCAGCATCCGACAGGGAACGTGGTACGAGCAGTACTTC. Translated, it gives CASSIRQGTWYEQYF.

The table lists this clonotype with many counts. The gene calls are TRBV25-1 and TRBJ2-4; no definite D call. Germline V gene lookup returns CDR1 MGHDK and CDR2 SYGVNS. Deletions cut 2 bases from V and 7 bases from J, with 12 bases between. CDR3 size: 14 residues. The CDR3 nucleotides read TGTGCCAGCAGTGAAGACTTTCTGGGGAACATTCAGTACTTC. This sequence encodes CASSEDFLGNIQYF.

This clonotype occurred many times. The CDR3 reads CASRDGDRLNSPLHF. CDR3 in DNA: TGTGCCAGCAGGGACGGGGACAGGCTTAATTCACCCCTCCACTTT. The chain employs TRBV12-3 or TRBV12-4 and TRBJ1-6; 8 bases fit TRBD1. The CDR3 sequence is 15 residues long. V shed 6 bases, J shed 6 bases, and the junction held 7 bases outside the gene matches.

In this sample, this clonotype turned up many times. The chain has TRBV3-1 and TRBJ2-7, with 7 bases aligning to TRBD1. The CDR3 totals 13 residues. Germline trimming cut 4 bases from V and 3 bases from J; bases unmatched to any gene: 3. Germline V lookup: CDR1 LGHDT, CDR2 YNNKEL (reference sequence). CDR3 loop: CASSLGQVYEQYF. The CDR3, as DNA: TGTGCCAGCAGCCTCGGACAGGTCTACGAGCAGTACTTC.

This clonotype is labeled medium-sized. The chain is built from TRBV18 and TRBJ1-6; a weak D match, TRBD1 (6 bases). CDR3 size: 13 residues. Germline-derived CDR1 and CDR2 are KGHSH and LQKENI. Trimming took 4 bases from V and 11 from J, leaving 12 bases between them. CDR3 DNA sequence: TGTGCCAGCTCACGTACACAGGGAACACCCCTCCACTTT. Protein product: CASSRTQGTPLHF.

The table lists this clonotype with many counts. The genes are TRBV14 and TRBJ2-7; no definite D call. Germline CDR1 SGHDN, CDR2 FVKESK. The CDR3 runs to 16 residues. V lost 1 base and J lost 0, with 13 bases in between. This CDR3 reads CASSQGHRYFSYEQYF. CDR3 DNA sequence: TGTGCCAGCAGCCAAGGTCACAGATACTTCTCCTACGAGCAGTACTTC.

This clonotype is termed medium-sized (0.01 to 0.1%). This chain joins TRBV6-6 and TRBJ1-2; D might be TRBD1 (6 bases). V was shortened by 5 bases and J by 3 bases, with 10 bases between the two germline ends. From germline, CDR1 is MNHNY and CDR2 SVGAGI (reference sequence). The CDR3 runs to 13 residues. The CDR3 nucleotides are TGTGCCAGCAGTGAACAGGGCGACTATGGCTACACCTTC. Its protein product is CASSEQGDYGYTF.

At least ten counts were recorded for this clonotype. This chain links TRBV20-1 with TRBJ2-5, with TRBD1 matching over 8 bases. The CDR3 extends over 16 amino acids. Germline CDR1 is DFQATT and CDR2 is SNEGSKA (reference sequence). V dropped 5 bases and J dropped 4; count of bases not matched to a gene: 15. The CDR3: CSAPPADRGSSETQYF. CDR3 coding DNA: TGCAGTGCTCCGCCCGCAGACAGGGGATCGTCAGAGACCCAGTACTTC.

This clonotype is judged medium-sized. The chain couples TRBV2 to TRBJ1-4; 8 bases align to TRBD1. Germline V CDR1 and CDR2: SNHLY, FYNNEI. The V and J ends lost 6 bases and 8 bases, in that order; junction bases with no gene match: 8. The CDR3 extends over 14 amino acids. DNA for the CDR3: TGTGCCAGCAGCGCGACAGGGGTCGGCGAAAAACTGTTTTTT. It is translated as CASSATGVGEKLFF. The full variable domain, completed using reference TRBV2 and TRBJ1-4, is EPEVTQTPSHQVTQMGQEVILRCVPISNHLYFYWYRQILGQKVEFLVSFYNNEISEKSEIFDDQFSVERPDGSNFTLKIRSTKLEDSAMYFCASSATGVGEKLFFGSGTQLSVL.

This clonotype was found many times. This chain connects TRBV6-2 or TRBV6-3 to TRBJ2-7; 9 bases are shared with TRBD1. The CDR3 is 15 amino acids. Looked up from germline, CDR1 is MNHEY and CDR2 is SVGEGT. The ends lost 6 bases at V and 0 bases at J; junction bases unmatched: 6. CDR3 region: CASSLHRGHSYEQYF. CDR3 nucleotides: TGTGCCAGCAGCTTACACAGGGGGCACTCCTACGAGCAGTACTTC.

The rearrangement joins TRBV12-3 or TRBV12-4 to TRBJ1-4, with TRBD1 matching 9 bases. The trim removed 7 bases at V and 5 bases at J, leaving 5 bases unmatched. The CDR3 has 14 residues. CDR3 bases: TGTGCCAGCAATTTCGGGACAGGGAATGAAAAACTGTTTTTT. As protein: CASNFGTGNEKLFF.

This clonotype was counted only a few times. The V call is TRBV30, the J call TRBJ1-1; D call uncertain. Trimming shortened V by 3 bases and J by 6 bases, and 11 bases separated the two germline ends. The CDR3 spans 12 residues. In germline, CDR1 is GTSNPN, CDR2 SVGIG (reference sequence). CDR3: CAWSLFNSEAFF. CDR3 sequence (DNA): TGTGCCTGGAGCCTTTTTAACTCTGAAGCTTTCTTT.

This clonotype appeared many times. This chain connects TRBV3-1 to TRBJ2-2; TRBD2 aligns across 9 bases. Trimming took 7 bases from V and 1 from J; bases not matched to a gene: 10. This CDR3 is built from 17 residues. Germline loops: CDR1 LGHDT, CDR2 YNNKEL (reference sequence). CDR3 sequence: CASKIGTSRGNTGELFF. As DNA, the CDR3 is TGTGCCAGCAAAATCGGGACTAGCCGTGGGAACACCGGGGAGCTGTTTTTT.

This clonotype is medium-sized in the sample. This chain links TRBV10-3 with TRBJ1-2; D call uncertain. This CDR3 is built from 13 residues. Germline V gives CDR1 ENHRY, CDR2 SYGVKD. CDR3 DNA sequence: TGTGCAGCGTCTCCGGCAGGAGACTATGGCTACACCTTC. Amino acids: CAASPAGDYGYTF.